The 27 T cell receptor beta chains in this list originate from one sample, sequenced in a study of T cells after yellow fever vaccination. From the 5' RACE reads, TCRdb called clonotypes with MiXCR, one entry per CDR3 protein. The table lists some 300,000 distinct CDR3 sequences, roughly 8.7% of them singletons. Material: CD4+ T cells sorted from PBMCs, obtained 5 days after the yellow fever booster vaccination. The origin of the receptors is a man aged 18 to 29 who received the YFV17D yellow fever vaccine.

This chain joins TRBV30 and TRBJ1-6; D not resolved. Germline V CDR1 and CDR2: GTSNPN, SVGIG (reference sequence). The CDR3 is 14 amino acids. Trimming pared 3 bases from V and 10 bases from J, leaving 16 bases between. The CDR3 sequence: CAWRRWTGGSPLHF. CDR3 bases: TGTGCCTGGAGACGGTGGACCGGAGGGTCACCCCTCCACTTT.

This sequence joins TRBV4-1 and TRBJ2-5, with 11 bases identical to TRBD2. Per the germline V gene, CDR1 is MGHRA and CDR2 is YSYEKL. The CDR3 has 14 amino acids. The J segment lost 5 bases and the V segment lost 4 bases, leaving 3 bases of the junction unmatched. The CDR3: CASSRLAGGETQYF. For the CDR3, the DNA is TGCGCCAGCAGCCGCCTAGCGGGGGGCGAGACCCAGTACTTC.

The chain employs TRBV11-2 and TRBJ2-1; unclear D gene. There are 14 residues in the CDR3. Germline V lookup: CDR1 SGHAT, CDR2 FQNNGV. Trimming pared 0 bases from V and 10 bases from J, leaving 13 bases between. In DNA form, the CDR3 reads TGTGCCAGCAGCTTAGAGCTTGGCGGATACGAGCAGTTCTTC. This encodes CASSLELGGYEQFF.

This clonotype came up a few times. The rearrangement uses TRBV28 and TRBJ2-1, with TRBD2 matching 7 bases. The CDR3 totals 13 residues. Germline assignment: CDR1 MDHEN and CDR2 SYDVKM. The V and J ends lost 6 bases and 7 bases, in that order; junction bases with no gene match: 6. The CDR3 here is CASRSGALNEQFF. CDR3 DNA: TGTGCCAGCAGAAGCGGGGCCCTGAATGAGCAGTTCTTC.

Only a few counts were recorded for this clonotype. V gene TRBV11-2 combines with J gene TRBJ2-2; D is undetermined. The CDR3 is made up of 14 amino acids. Germline-derived CDR1 and CDR2 are SGHAT and FQNNGV. Trimming took off 5 bases at V and 6 bases at J, with 13 bases between the two ends. The CDR3 loop reads CASSQDLSPGELFF. CDR3 nucleotide sequence: TGTGCCAGCAGCCAGGACCTCTCTCCCGGGGAGCTGTTTTTT.

The table lists this clonotype with a few counts. The genes are TRBV5-4 and TRBJ2-3, with TRBD1 as a possible D gene (6 bases). CDR3 size: 14 residues. Germline lookup yields CDR1 SGHNT and CDR2 YYREEE (reference sequence). Between the trimmed V and J ends, which lost 4 bases and 2 bases, there was a span of 11 bases. In nucleotides, the CDR3 is TGTGCCAGCAGCATGGGGGCAGCCACAGATACGCAGTATTTT. The encoded protein is CASSMGAATDTQYF.

The V and J genes are TRBV20-1 and TRBJ2-5; TRBD2 might be the D (6 bases). V was pared by 5 bases and J by 5 bases, with 9 bases between. The CDR3 contains 11 residues. In germline, CDR1 is DFQATT, CDR2 SNEGSKA (reference sequence). The CDR3 sequence is CSAWGEETQYF. The CDR3 DNA follows: TGCAGTGCTTGGGGGGAGGAGACCCAGTACTTC.

The chain links TRBV12-3 or TRBV12-4 to TRBJ1-1, with 8 bases that match TRBD1. CDR3 length: 14 amino acids. V dropped 3 bases and J dropped 3; count of bases not matched to a gene: 3. The CDR3 region is CASSLTGADTEAFF. DNA for the CDR3: TGTGCCAGCAGTTTGACAGGGGCCGACACTGAAGCTTTCTTT.

The table lists this clonotype with a few counts. The chain employs TRBV20-1 and TRBJ1-4; D might be TRBD1 (5 bases). This CDR3 is 14 amino acids long. Germline V lookup: CDR1 DFQATT, CDR2 SNEGSKA (reference sequence). Trimming left V 0 bases short and J 7 bases short, with 12 bases between. The CDR3 coding sequence is TGCAGTGCTAGAGACGGCAGGGCCGGTGAAAAACTGTTTTTT. It codes for CSARDGRAGEKLFF.

The J gene is TRBJ2-7, the V gene TRBV12-3 or TRBV12-4, with TRBD1 identical over 8 bases. J was trimmed by 4 bases and V by 7 bases; bases with no gene match: 6. The CDR3 has 13 amino acids. The chain's CDR3 is CASNFQGAYEQYF. CDR3 nucleotides: TGTGCCAGCAACTTTCAGGGGGCTTACGAGCAGTACTTC.

The rearrangement joins TRBV12-3 or TRBV12-4 to TRBJ1-1; TRBD1 might be the D (6 bases). The CDR3 length is 12 residues. The V and J ends lost 6 bases and 8 bases respectively, with 13 bases between them. The CDR3: CASSQQGAEAFF. Here the CDR3 DNA reads TGTGCCAGCAGCCAACAGGGAGCCGAAGCTTTCTTT.

This clonotype was seen repeatedly, ten times or more. The V gene is TRBV4-3, the J gene TRBJ2-3; D remains unclear. Trimming shortened V by 0 bases and J by 2 bases, and 9 bases separated the two germline ends. Germline loops: CDR1 LGHNA, CDR2 YSLEER. The CDR3 covers 15 residues. CDR3 region: CASSQDVQATDTQYF. CDR3 DNA: TGCGCCAGCAGCCAAGATGTCCAAGCCACAGATACGCAGTATTTT.

The table lists this clonotype with many counts. This chain uses TRBV9 with TRBJ2-7; D not resolved. The CDR3 is made up of 14 amino acids. CDR1 is SGDLS, CDR2 YYNGEE, per germline. Trimming left V 0 bases short and J 2 bases short, with 9 bases between. CDR3 DNA: TGTGCCAGCAGCGTAGGGGATTGGACCTACGAGCAGTACTTC. Translating it yields CASSVGDWTYEQYF.

This chain uses TRBV12-3 or TRBV12-4 with TRBJ1-3, with 7 bases aligning to TRBD1. Germline trimming cut 3 bases from V and 4 bases from J; bases unmatched to any gene: 6. The CDR3 has 15 residues. The DNA of the CDR3 is TGTGCCAGCAGTTTCCCCACAGGGGTCGGAAACACCATATATTTT. This sequence encodes CASSFPTGVGNTIYF.

This clonotype was observed a handful of times. The rearrangement links TRBV20-1 to TRBJ1-5; 9 bases match TRBD1. The germline gives CDR1 DFQATT, CDR2 SNEGSKA (reference sequence). The CDR3 consists of 15 residues. V lost 3 bases and J lost 4; bases outside the gene matches: 7. The CDR3: CSARPAGQGNQPQHF. Here the CDR3 DNA reads TGCAGTGCTAGGCCCGCAGGACAGGGGAATCAGCCCCAGCATTTT.

This clonotype was detected ten times or more. The V call is TRBV5-1, the J call TRBJ2-3; no clear D. CDR1 is SGHRS, CDR2 YFSETQ, per germline. V lost 3 bases and J lost 2, with 4 bases in between. The CDR3 is 12 amino acids. CDR3 DNA sequence: TGCGCCAGCAGCTCACTCACAGATACGCAGTATTTT. Translation gives CASSSLTDTQYF.

The chain combines TRBV3-1 with TRBJ1-2; 7 nucleotides agree with TRBD1. Germline CDR1 LGHDT, CDR2 YNNKEL (reference sequence). The CDR3 contains 16 residues. Unmatched junction bases numbered 9, after V lost 3 bases and J lost 2 bases. CDR3 nucleotide sequence: TGTGCCAGCAGCCACCGAGACAGGGACTGGAACTATGGCTACACCTTC. This encodes CASSHRDRDWNYGYTF.

V usage is TRBV20-1 and J usage is TRBJ2-1, with 9 bases fitting TRBD1. V trimming: 5 bases; J trimming: 0 bases; junction bases outside the gene matches: 8. CDR3 length equals 16 residues. From germline, CDR1 is DFQATT and CDR2 SNEGSKA (reference sequence). CDR3 bases: TGCAGTGCTTTAACCGGGACAGGGACCTCCTACAATGAGCAGTTCTTC. Its protein product is CSALTGTGTSYNEQFF.

A few counts support this clonotype. The gene calls are TRBV5-1 and TRBJ1-1, with D maybe TRBD1 (5 bases). V was trimmed by 1 base and J by 6 bases, leaving 10 bases between them. The CDR3 is 13 amino acids. Germline assignment: CDR1 SGHRS and CDR2 YFSETQ. This CDR3 reads CASSLQGAAEAFF. CDR3 nucleotide sequence: TGCGCCAGCAGCTTGCAGGGTGCGGCTGAAGCTTTCTTT.

This chain connects TRBV4-2 to TRBJ1-2; D is unclear. CDR3 length: 18 residues. The V end lost 0 bases, the J end lost 5 bases, and 22 bases lay between the germline ends. CDR1 and CDR2 (germline): LGHNA, YNFKEQ. The CDR3 DNA is TGTGCCAGCAGCCAAGATGTAGGCGCAACCCGCTCGGGGTATGGCTACACCTTC. Encoded protein: CASSQDVGATRSGYGYTF.

The chain uses TRBV7-3 and TRBJ2-1; TRBD2 matches 9 bases. This CDR3 region has 14 residues. CDR1 is SGHTA and CDR2 is FQGTGA in the germline V gene. With V trimmed by 4 bases and J by 7 bases, 5 bases remained unmatched. The CDR3 DNA sequence: TGTGCCAGCAGCTCCCGCGGGGGGGCTAATGAGCAGTTCTTC. It encodes CASSSRGGANEQFF.

The V and J genes are TRBV20-1 and TRBJ1-1, with 7 bases that match TRBD1. Looked up from germline, CDR1 is DFQATT and CDR2 is SNEGSKA (reference sequence). V shed 6 bases and J 3 bases; nucleotides not matched to a gene: 7. The CDR3 runs 13 residues. The CDR3 spells CSATDRADTEAFF. In DNA, the CDR3 is TGCAGTGCCACCGACAGGGCAGACACTGAAGCTTTCTTT.

This clonotype has at least ten counts. The V gene is TRBV5-1, the J gene TRBJ2-3; D is unclear. Trimming shortened V by 0 bases and J by 6 bases, and 8 bases separated the two germline ends. Per the germline V gene, CDR1 is SGHRS and CDR2 is YFSETQ. The CDR3 contains 13 residues. The chain's CDR3 is CASSLGSRDTQYF. The CDR3 DNA is TGCGCCAGCAGCTTGGGTAGCCGCGATACGCAGTATTTT.

This clonotype has just a few counts. J is TRBJ2-1 and V is TRBV5-1; maybe TRBD1 (6 bases). The CDR3 has 16 amino acids. Germline values: CDR1 SGHRS, CDR2 YFSETQ. V lost 0 bases, J lost 5 bases, and 15 bases lay in between. DNA of the CDR3: TGCGCCAGCAGCTTGGGTGAGGGGGTATCCGACAATGAGCAGTTCTTC. It is translated as CASSLGEGVSDNEQFF.

This clonotype showed up just a few times. A read error may produce the germline difference seen at one junction end. The rearrangement joins TRBV24-1 to TRBJ2-1, with 10 bases matching TRBD2. From germline, CDR1 is KGHDR and CDR2 SFDVKD. The CDR3 runs 17 residues. The CDR3 DNA reads TGTGCCACCAGTGAACCCTTTCAGCGGGGGGGCTACGATGAGCAGTTCTTC. Protein: CATSEPFQRGGYDEQFF.

This clonotype was counted at least ten times. V usage is TRBV7-2 and J usage is TRBJ2-2; 10 nucleotides align to TRBD2. The CDR3 has 14 residues. V was clipped by 7 bases and J by 4 bases; unmatched bases: 3. Germline V CDR1 and CDR2: SGHTA, FQGNSA. This chain's CDR3 is CASNLAGGTGELFF. The CDR3 nucleotides are TGTGCCAGCAATTTAGCGGGAGGCACCGGGGAGCTGTTTTTT.

CDR3 in DNA: TGTGCCAGCAGCTTAGATCCCGGGTTCTCCTACGAGCAGTACTTC. Its protein product is CASSLDPGFSYEQYF. The chain is built from TRBV11-2 and TRBJ2-7; D is uncertain. Germline lookup yields CDR1 SGHAT and CDR2 FQNNGV. Deletions cut 0 bases from V and 0 bases from J, with 9 bases between. The CDR3 loop spans 15 amino acids.